Below, one TCR beta chain is given with its context. This entry belongs to a study of blood T cell repertoires in COVID-19. The V end was cut by 2 bases, the J end by 3 bases, with 6 bases between. The CDR3 is made up of 13 amino acids. Germline V gene lookup returns CDR1 SGHTA and CDR2 FQGNSA. The protocol was immunoSEQ multiplex PCR, while the TCRdb copy is restricted to in-frame clones and leaves out a portion. The sample includes 100,000 or so clones, about 83% of them seen just once. Sequenced input: peripheral blood. The receptor was isolated from a man aged 70 or older with active or convalescent COVID-19. The chain couples TRBV7-2 to TRBJ2-3; no clear D. The CDR3 protein is CASSLTDTDTQYF. In DNA, the CDR3 is TGTGCCAGCAGCTTAACAGATACAGATACGCAGTATTTT.